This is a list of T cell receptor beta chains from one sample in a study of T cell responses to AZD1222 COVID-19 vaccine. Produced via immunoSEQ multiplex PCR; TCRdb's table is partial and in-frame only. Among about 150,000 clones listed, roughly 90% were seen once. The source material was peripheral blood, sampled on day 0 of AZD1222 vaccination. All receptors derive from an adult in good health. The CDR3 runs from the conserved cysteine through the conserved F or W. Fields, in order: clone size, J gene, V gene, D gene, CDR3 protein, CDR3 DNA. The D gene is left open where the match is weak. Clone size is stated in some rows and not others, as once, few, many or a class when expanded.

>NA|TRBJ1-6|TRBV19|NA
CASSEANNNSPLHF
TGTGCCAGTAGCGAGGCCAATAATAATTCACCCCTCCACTTT
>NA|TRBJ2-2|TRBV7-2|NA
CASSLFLGEATGELFF
TGTGCCAGCAGCTTATTTCTGGGAGAGGCCACCGGGGAGCTGTTTTTT
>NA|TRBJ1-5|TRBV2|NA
CASIRDRSNQPQHF
TGTGCCAGCATCCGGGACCGATCTAATCAGCCCCAGCATTTT
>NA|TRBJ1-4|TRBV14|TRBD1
CASSHLDRGEKLFF
TGTGCCAGCAGCCACCTGGACAGGGGAGAAAAACTGTTTTTT
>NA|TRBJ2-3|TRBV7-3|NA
CASSFYGLASTDTQYF
TGTGCCAGCAGCTTCTATGGGCTAGCGAGCACAGATACGCAGTATTTT
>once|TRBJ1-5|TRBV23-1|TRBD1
CASSPRDRGQPQHF
TGCGCCAGCAGCCCCCGGGACAGGGGACAGCCCCAGCATTTT
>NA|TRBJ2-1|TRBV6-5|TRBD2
CASSSSGGVIF
TGTGCCAGCAGTTCTAGCGGGGGGGTGATCTTC
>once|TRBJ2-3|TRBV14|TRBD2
CASSQQRGSGDTQYF
TGTGCCAGCAGCCAACAGCGGGGTAGTGGAGATACGCAGTATTTT
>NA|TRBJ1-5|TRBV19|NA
CASSPDRNQPQHF
TGTGCCAGTAGCCCTGACAGAAATCAGCCCCAGCATTTT
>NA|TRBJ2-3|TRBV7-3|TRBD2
CASSPTGLAADTQYF
TGTGCCAGCAGCCCCACGGGGCTAGCGGCGGATACGCAGTATTTT
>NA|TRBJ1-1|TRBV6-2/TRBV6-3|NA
CASSYSIGREGDTEAFF
TGTGCCAGCAGTTACTCGATTGGAAGGGAGGGAGACACTGAAGCTTTCTTT
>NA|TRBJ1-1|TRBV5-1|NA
CASSPVGAANTEAFF
TGCGCCAGCAGCCCGGTGGGGGCCGCGAACACTGAAGCTTTCTTT
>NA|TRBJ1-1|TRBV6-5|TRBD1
CASSPWDRLNTEAFF
TGTGCCAGCAGTCCCTGGGACAGACTGAACACTGAAGCTTTCTTT
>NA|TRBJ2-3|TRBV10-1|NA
CASSGPLDNTDTQYF
TGCGCCAGCAGTGGACCTCTTGACAACACAGATACGCAGTATTTT
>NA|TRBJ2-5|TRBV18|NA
CASSPFPGTSRPETQYF
TGTGCCAGCTCACCATTTCCAGGTACATCCCGACCAGAGACCCAGTACTTC
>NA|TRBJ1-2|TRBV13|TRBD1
CASSQQGTDANYGYTF
TGTGCCAGCAGTCAACAGGGGACAGATGCTAACTATGGCTACACCTTC
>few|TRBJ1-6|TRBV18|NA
CASSPRRANSPLHF
TGTGCCAGCTCACCAAGACGGGCTAATTCACCCCTCCACTTT
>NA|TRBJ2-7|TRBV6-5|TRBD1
CASNRGRATYEQYF
TGTGCCAGCAACAGGGGTAGGGCTACCTACGAGCAGTACTTC
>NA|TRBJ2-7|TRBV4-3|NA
CASSQEGGDQSYEQYF
TGCGCCAGCAGCCAAGAAGGGGGGGATCAGTCCTACGAGCAGTACTTC
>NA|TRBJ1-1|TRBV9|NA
CASSAGGARNTEAFF
TGTGCCAGCAGCGCCGGGGGGGCCAGAAACACTGAAGCTTTCTTT
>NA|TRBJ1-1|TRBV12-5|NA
CASGSRIEAFF
TGTGCTAGTGGCTCAAGAATTGAAGCTTTCTTT
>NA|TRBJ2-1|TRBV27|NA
CASTAGDSYNEQFF
TGTGCCAGCACCGCCGGGGATTCATACAATGAGCAGTTCTTC
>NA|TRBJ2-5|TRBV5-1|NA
CASSLPSQGETQYF
TGCGCCAGCAGCTTGCCCTCCCAAGGAGAGACCCAGTACTTC
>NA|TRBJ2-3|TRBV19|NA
CASSITVNTDTQYF
TGTGCCAGTAGTATCACCGTTAACACAGATACGCAGTATTTT
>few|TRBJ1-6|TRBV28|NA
CASTTPGSSPLHF
TGTGCCAGCACGACACCCGGGAGTTCACCCCTCCACTTT
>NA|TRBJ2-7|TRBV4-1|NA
CASSQPSYEQYF
TGCGCCAGCAGCCAACCCTCCTACGAGCAGTACTTC
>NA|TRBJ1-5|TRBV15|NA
CATSRVEGRQPQHF
TGTGCCACCAGCAGAGTGGAGGGCAGGCAGCCCCAGCATTTT
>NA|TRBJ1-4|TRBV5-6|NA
CASSPVGSPNEKLFF
TGTGCCAGCAGCCCAGTAGGGAGTCCGAATGAAAAACTGTTTTTT
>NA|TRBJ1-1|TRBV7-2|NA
CASSLEAGRTEAFF
TGTGCCAGCAGCTTAGAGGCAGGCCGGACTGAAGCTTTCTTT